Listed below are T cell receptor beta chains from one sample, sequenced in a study of vaccination and CD4 T cells after COVID-19. No cognate antigen is known for these TCRs. Using its own MiXCR run on the PCR reads, TCRdb lists one record per CDR3 protein. The profile shows thousands of distinct CDR3 sequences, more than 30% of them singletons. The sequenced sample was CD4+ T cells from blood, cultured in vitro. The receptors stem from a human donor in good health. The CDR3 runs from the conserved cysteine through the conserved F or W. A D gene is named only where the DNA matches it firmly. Clone sizes are given selectively: once, few, many, or a class where the clone is expanded.

abundance,d_gene,j_gene,v_gene,CDR3nt,CDR3aa
few,-,TRBJ1-1,TRBV10-3,TGTGCCATCAGGGACAGAAAATCGAACACTGAAGCTTTCTTT,CAIRDRKSNTEAFF
medium-sized,-,TRBJ2-1,TRBV7-8,TGTGCCAGCAGCTCCAGCCGACAGAGCTCCTACAATGAGCAGTTCTTC,CASSSSRQSSYNEQFF
-,-,TRBJ2-1,TRBV19,TGTGCCAGTAGCGACCAACAGGGAAGATACAATGAGCAGTTCTTC,CASSDQQGRYNEQFF
few,-,TRBJ1-2,TRBV6-2/TRBV6-3,TGTGCCAGCACGGGGCAGCCTAACTATGGCTACACCTTC,CASTGQPNYGYTF
few,TRBD1,TRBJ1-3,TRBV10-3,TGTGCCATCAGAGGGGGACAGGAGGGAAACACCATATATTTT,CAIRGGQEGNTIYF
few,-,TRBJ1-6,TRBV6-2/TRBV6-3,TGTGCCAGCAGTCTACAGGATCCCGTCTCCTATAATTCACCCCTCCACTTT,CASSLQDPVSYNSPLHF
-,-,TRBJ1-6,TRBV19,TGTGCCAGTAGCATGTTAGCAGGCTCGAATTCACCCCTCCACTTT,CASSMLAGSNSPLHF
few,-,TRBJ1-5,TRBV6-1,TGTGCCAGCAGTGAGGCAGGGGCGAGCAATCAGCCCCAGCATTTT,CASSEAGASNQPQHF
-,-,TRBJ2-1,TRBV6-5,TGTGCCAGCAGTTACCAATTATTACAGGGTTTTTACAATGAGCAGTTCTTC,CASSYQLLQGFYNEQFF
few,TRBD1,TRBJ1-2,TRBV6-1,TGTGCCAGCAGGGGACAGCCTCCCCCCTATGGCTACACCTTC,CASRGQPPPYGYTF
-,-,TRBJ2-2,TRBV23-1,TGCGCCAGCAGTCAGGGCGAGGCGAACACCGGGGAGCTGTTTTTT,CASSQGEANTGELFF
few,-,TRBJ1-2,TRBV2,TGTGCCAGCAGTGAAATTGACTGGACGGTTCGGGATGGCTACACCTTC,CASSEIDWTVRDGYTF
-,TRBD2,TRBJ2-7,TRBV7-6,TGTGCCAGCAGCTTCGGCGGGCGGGGGGGCCCCTCCTACGAGCAGTACTTC,CASSFGGRGGPSYEQYF
-,TRBD2,TRBJ2-3,TRBV27,TGTGCCAGCAGTTTCACCGGACTAGCGGGGGATACGCAGTATTTT,CASSFTGLAGDTQYF
-,-,TRBJ1-2,TRBV11-2,TGTGCCAGCAGCCCAGCCCCGGGGGCTGACGGCTACACCTTC,CASSPAPGADGYTF
-,-,TRBJ2-5,TRBV30,TGTGCCTGGAGCGGAGACAGGAGACAAGAGACCCAGTACTTC,CAWSGDRRQETQYF
-,-,TRBJ1-4,TRBV10-1,TGCGCCAGCAGTGAAGGGAGAGGACCCGCAAATGAAAAACTGTTTTTT,CASSEGRGPANEKLFF
-,-,TRBJ2-3,TRBV4-1,TGCGCCAGCAGCCAAGTGGGGGTAAGAACAGATACGCAGTATTTT,CASSQVGVRTDTQYF
few,TRBD1,TRBJ1-6,TRBV7-2,TGTGCCAGCAGCTTTGGGGACAGGATGGCCTCACCCCTCCACTTT,CASSFGDRMASPLHF
-,TRBD2,TRBJ2-3,TRBV5-4,TGTGCCAGCAGCGGGGGGACTAGCGGGTGGATCGGGACGCAGTATTTT,CASSGGTSGWIGTQYF
-,TRBD1,TRBJ2-5,TRBV28,TGTGCCAGCAGTGGGGGTGACAGGGGGCGCAGGGAGACCCAGTACTTC,CASSGGDRGRRETQYF
few,-,TRBJ1-6,TRBV30,TGTGCCTGGGCCCAGCTTAATTCGGGGAATTCACCCCTCCACTTT,CAWAQLNSGNSPLHF
few,-,TRBJ1-2,TRBV6-5,TGTGCCAGCAGTTCCCCCGGACGGGGAGCTAACTATGGCTACACCTTC,CASSSPGRGANYGYTF
-,TRBD1,TRBJ2-2,TRBV7-6,TGTGCCAGCAGACAGGGGACAAACACTGGGGAGCTGCTTTTT,CASRQGTNTGELLF
-,TRBD1,TRBJ1-1,TRBV6-4,TGTGCCAGCAGTGACGCCGACAGGGGGACTGAAGCTTTCTTT,CASSDADRGTEAFF
-,-,TRBJ1-2,TRBV15,TGTGCCACCAGCAGAGTCGGAGGGGAGACAGTCCACTTC,CATSRVGGETVHF
-,-,TRBJ1-2,TRBV6-5,TGTGCCAGCAGTTACAGAGTATCCTATGGCTACACCTTC,CASSYRVSYGYTF
-,-,TRBJ1-6,TRBV24-1,TGTGCCACCAGTGATTCCCCCGAACCCCTCCACTTT,CATSDSPEPLHF
few,-,TRBJ1-2,TRBV27,TGTGCCGGAATTCCGGCGGACTTAAACTATGGCTACACCTTC,CAGIPADLNYGYTF
-,TRBD2,TRBJ2-1,TRBV20-1,TGCAGTGGGAAGTTAGCGGGTGTGAATGAGCAGTTCTTC,CSGKLAGVNEQFF
-,-,TRBJ2-5,TRBV20-1,TGCAGTGCTAGGGGGGGGCAGGGGGTCCAAGAGACCCAGTACTTC,CSARGGQGVQETQYF
-,-,TRBJ2-5,TRBV7-6,TGTGTCAGCAGCCGCGGAGAGACCCAGTACTTC,CVSSRGETQYF
-,TRBD1,TRBJ1-2,TRBV28,TGTGCCAGCAGTTCGGGGACAGGGCTTTACGGCTACACCTTC,CASSSGTGLYGYTF
few,TRBD2,TRBJ2-5,TRBV20-1,TGCAGTGCTAGACCCTCGGGCGGGGGGTTCGGGGAGACCCAGTACTTC,CSARPSGGGFGETQYF
-,-,TRBJ2-6,TRBV6-1,TGTGCCAGCTCAGGGTGGGGTGGGTCTGGGGCCAACGTCCTGACTTTC,CASSGWGGSGANVLTF
few,-,TRBJ1-2,TRBV19,TGTGCCAGTAGTATCCCGAGCGGGGGCGCATACTATGGCTACACCTTC,CASSIPSGGAYYGYTF
-,TRBD1,TRBJ2-7,TRBV4-3,TGCGCCAGCAGCGGCCAAGGGACAGGGAAGTACGAGCAGTACTTC,CASSGQGTGKYEQYF
few,TRBD2,TRBJ2-1,TRBV11-2,TGTGCCAGCAGCAAGAGGGGCGGGAGATGGTCGGACAATGAGCAGTTCTTC,CASSKRGGRWSDNEQFF
-,-,TRBJ2-7,TRBV2,TGTGCCAGCAGTGAGGGTGGGGTTGGGTACGAGCAGTACTTC,CASSEGGVGYEQYF
few,-,TRBJ1-1,TRBV21-1,TGTGCCAGCAGCAAAGGTCCGAGGGGCCGCCCCAACACTGAAGCTTTCTTT,CASSKGPRGRPNTEAFF
-,-,TRBJ1-2,TRBV6-5,TGTGCCAGCAGTTACAACATCAACTATGGCTACACCTTC,CASSYNINYGYTF
-,-,TRBJ2-7,TRBV29-1,TGCAGCGTGAAGGACTACGAGCAGTACTTC,CSVKDYEQYF
few,-,TRBJ1-3,TRBV10-3,TGTGCCATCAGTGAGTCGATCGGGCAGGGCGGAAACACCATATATTTT,CAISESIGQGGNTIYF
-,TRBD1,TRBJ1-1,TRBV19,TGTGCCAGTAGTATCACAGGGGGCGTGGGGAACACTGAAGCTTTCTTT,CASSITGGVGNTEAFF
-,-,TRBJ2-5,TRBV6-2/TRBV6-3,TGTGCCAGCAGTTACTCTAGCCAGGGGTTCGCAAAGACCCAGTACTTC,CASSYSSQGFAKTQYF